Shown below are 8 T cell receptor beta chains from a single sample sequenced in a study of OX40 agonist ivuxolimab in advanced cancers. Produced via immunoSEQ multiplex PCR; TCRdb's table is partial and in-frame only. The data show tens of thousands of clones, with 80% to 90% seen just once and about 0.75% held by the top ten. Here the sequenced sample was CD4+ or CD8+ T cells sorted from blood, taken in a trial of the OX40 agonist ivuxolimab. The receptors shown here come from an adult with an advanced solid tumor such as melanoma, head and neck, liver or kidney cancer.

This clone has only a few counts. The rearrangement links TRBV15 to TRBJ2-3, with 8 nucleotides matching TRBD1. The V gene's germline CDR1 is LNHNV and CDR2 YYDKDF (reference sequence). The CDR3 spans 15 residues. J was trimmed by 5 bases and V by 4 bases; bases with no gene match: 8. Here the CDR3 reads CATSTRQGSGDTQYF. The CDR3 nucleotides are TGTGCCACCAGCACGAGACAGGGGTCGGGAGATACGCAGTATTTT.

In this sample, this clone turned up a few times. CDR3 protein: CASSLASRAYEQYF. DNA for the CDR3: TGTGCCAGCAGCTTGGCGTCCAGAGCCTACGAGCAGTACTTC. The chain links TRBV5-5 to TRBJ2-7; no definite D call. Germline CDR1 reads SGHKS; CDR2 reads YYEKEE (reference sequence). Trimming removed 0 bases at V and 2 bases at J, with 9 bases between. CDR3 length: 14 amino acids.

The rearrangement uses TRBV19 and TRBJ2-7; weak D call: TRBD1 (5 bases). The CDR3 loop spans 15 amino acids. V lost 3 bases and J 3 bases, leaving 15 bases between the germline ends. Germline V gene lookup returns CDR1 LNHDA and CDR2 SQIVND (reference sequence). CDR3: CASSMIRGRSYEQYF. In nucleotides, the CDR3 is TGTGCCAGTAGTATGATAAGGGGCCGAAGCTACGAGCAGTACTTC.

The J gene is TRBJ2-7, the V gene TRBV7-2, with TRBD1 identical over 10 bases. In germline, CDR1 is SGHTA, CDR2 FQGNSA. The CDR3 has 15 amino acids. V dropped 3 bases and J dropped 3; count of bases not matched to a gene: 5. CDR3: CASSFLTGGIYEQYF. CDR3 in DNA: TGTGCCAGCAGCTTCCTGACAGGGGGCATCTACGAGCAGTACTTC.

This clone was seen only once. The chain has TRBV5-6 and TRBJ2-7; D remains unclear. Looked up from germline, CDR1 is SGHDT and CDR2 is YYEEEE. Trimming took off 7 bases at V and 6 bases at J, with 14 bases between the two ends. This CDR3 comprises 12 residues. The CDR3 sequence is CASVGLGREQYF. DNA for the CDR3: TGTGCCAGCGTGGGCCTGGGCCGCGAGCAGTACTTC.

The chain couples TRBV29-1 to TRBJ2-1; the match to TRBD2 covers 7 bases. The CDR3 loop spans 15 amino acids. Germline V gene data show CDR1 as SQVTM and CDR2 as ANQGSEA. V was pared by 6 bases and J by 12 bases, with 20 bases of the junction left unmatched. The CDR3 nucleotides read TGCAGCGTCAAGAGCGGGGATCTGTACAATGAGCCGCAGTTCTTC. It is translated as CSVKSGDLYNEPQFF.

The CDR3 protein is CASSLLSGAGGTGELFF. The CDR3 region has the DNA TGTGCCAGCAGTTTATTATCGGGCGCGGGGGGAACCGGGGAGCTGTTTTTT. V usage is TRBV27 and J usage is TRBJ2-2; 8 bases are a match to TRBD2. After removal of 1 base from V and 5 bases from J, the junction contained 9 bases not matched to a gene. This CDR3 spans 17 amino acids. Germline CDR1 reads MNHEY; CDR2 reads SMNVEV (reference sequence).

The chain combines TRBV14 with TRBJ2-1, with D maybe TRBD1 (6 bases). Germline V gives CDR1 SGHDN, CDR2 FVKESK. The ends were cut back, 0 bases at V and 3 bases at J, with 9 bases in the middle. CDR3 length equals 15 residues. The CDR3 protein is CASSQDQGYYNEQFF. CDR3 coding DNA: TGTGCCAGCAGCCAAGATCAGGGGTACTACAATGAGCAGTTCTTC. The full variable domain, with the rest looked up from reference TRBV14 and TRBJ2-1, is EAGVTQFPSHSVIEKGQTVTLRCDPISGHDNLYWYRRVMGKEIKFLLHFVKESKQDESGMPNNRFLAERTGGTYSTLKVQPAELEDSGVYFCASSQDQGYYNEQFFGPGTRLTVL.